The following is a T cell receptor beta chain sequence with its context. As yet, its antigen is unknown. The sample originates from a study of cytomegalovirus exposure and HLA in healthy donors. Study details: HLA-typed donors were the source of 83 million or so unique TCRs held in an early data release. Of 300 to 500 genotyped donors, around 86% grouped in the Caucasian-associated ancestry cluster. Study-level findings and limits: When the data were analyzed later, several of the most significant clusters appeared to be linked to common viral pathogens. The study listed approximately 170 cytomegalovirus-associated TCR beta chains.

With V trimmed by 0 bases and J by 4 bases, 6 bases remained unmatched. Germline V CDR1 and CDR2: MGHRA, YSYEKL. The CDR3 totals 16 residues. A multiplex PCR was run with 60 Vbeta primers and 13 Jbeta primers. Produced via immunoSEQ multiplex PCR; TCRdb's table is partial and in-frame only. This sample yields over 120,000 clones, of which around 82% are seen a single time; approximately 2.5% belongs to the top ten. The sequenced material came from PBMCs. The chain carries TRBV4-1 and TRBJ2-3; 8 positions match TRBD2. The receptor comes from a man between 45 and 60 years old in good health and CMV-seronegative. The chain's CDR3 is CASSQERRGAADTQYF. The CDR3 coding sequence is TGCGCCAGCAGCCAAGAGCGGCGGGGGGCCGCAGATACGCAGTATTTT.